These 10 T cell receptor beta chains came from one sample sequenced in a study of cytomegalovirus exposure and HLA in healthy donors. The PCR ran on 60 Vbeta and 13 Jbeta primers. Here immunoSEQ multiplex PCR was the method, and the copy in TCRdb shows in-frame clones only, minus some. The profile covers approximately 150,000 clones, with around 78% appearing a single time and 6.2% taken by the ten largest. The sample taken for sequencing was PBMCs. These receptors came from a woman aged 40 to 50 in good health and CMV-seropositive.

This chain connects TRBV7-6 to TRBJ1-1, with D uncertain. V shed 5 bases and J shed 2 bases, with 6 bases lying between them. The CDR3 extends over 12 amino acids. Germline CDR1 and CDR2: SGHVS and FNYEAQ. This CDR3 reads CASSPLNTEAFF. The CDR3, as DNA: TGTGCCAGCAGCCCCCTCAACACTGAAGCTTTCTTT.

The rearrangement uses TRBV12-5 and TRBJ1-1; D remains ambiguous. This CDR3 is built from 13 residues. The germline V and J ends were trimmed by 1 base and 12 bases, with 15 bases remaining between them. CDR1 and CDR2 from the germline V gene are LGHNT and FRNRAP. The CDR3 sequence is CASGLASGSQPFF. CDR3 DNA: TGTGCTAGTGGTTTGGCCAGTGGTTCCCAACCTTTCTTT.

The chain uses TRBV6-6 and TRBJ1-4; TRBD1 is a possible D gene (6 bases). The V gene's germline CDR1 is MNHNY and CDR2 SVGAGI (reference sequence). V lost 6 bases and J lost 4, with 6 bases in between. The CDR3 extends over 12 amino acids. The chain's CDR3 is CASRDSNEKLFF. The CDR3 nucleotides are TGTGCCAGCAGGGACAGTAATGAAAAACTGTTTTTT.

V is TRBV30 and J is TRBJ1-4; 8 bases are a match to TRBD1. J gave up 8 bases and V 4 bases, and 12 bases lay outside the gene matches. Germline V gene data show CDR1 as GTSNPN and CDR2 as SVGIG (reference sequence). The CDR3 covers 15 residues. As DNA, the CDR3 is TGTGCCTGGAAGACAGGGGTCGGCGAATCCGAAAAACTGTTTTTT. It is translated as CAWKTGVGESEKLFF.

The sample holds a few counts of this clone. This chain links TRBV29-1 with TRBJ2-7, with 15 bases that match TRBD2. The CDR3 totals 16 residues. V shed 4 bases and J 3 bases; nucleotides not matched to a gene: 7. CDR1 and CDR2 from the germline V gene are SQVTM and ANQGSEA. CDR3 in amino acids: CSVGGLAGGSVYEQYF. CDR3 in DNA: TGCAGCGTTGGGGGACTAGCGGGAGGATCCGTCTACGAGCAGTACTTC.

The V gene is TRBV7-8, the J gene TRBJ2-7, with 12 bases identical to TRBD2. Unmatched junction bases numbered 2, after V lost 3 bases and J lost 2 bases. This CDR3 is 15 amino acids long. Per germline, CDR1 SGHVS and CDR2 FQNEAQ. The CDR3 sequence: CASSFGLAGTYEQYF. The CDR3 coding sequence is TGTGCCAGCAGCTTCGGACTAGCGGGGACCTACGAGCAGTACTTC.

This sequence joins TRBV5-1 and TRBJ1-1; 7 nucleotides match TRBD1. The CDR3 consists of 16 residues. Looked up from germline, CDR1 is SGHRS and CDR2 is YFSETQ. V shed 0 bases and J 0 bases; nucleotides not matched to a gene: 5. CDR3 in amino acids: CASSLGDSNMNTEAFF. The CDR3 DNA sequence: TGCGCCAGCAGCTTGGGGGACAGTAACATGAACACTGAAGCTTTCTTT.

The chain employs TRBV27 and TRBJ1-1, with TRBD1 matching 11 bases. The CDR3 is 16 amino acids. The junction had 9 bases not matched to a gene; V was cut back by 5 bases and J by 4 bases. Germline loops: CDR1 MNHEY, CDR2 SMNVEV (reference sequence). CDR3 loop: CASSPWTGGAATEAFF. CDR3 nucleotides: TGTGCCAGCAGTCCCTGGACAGGGGGCGCGGCCACTGAAGCTTTCTTT.

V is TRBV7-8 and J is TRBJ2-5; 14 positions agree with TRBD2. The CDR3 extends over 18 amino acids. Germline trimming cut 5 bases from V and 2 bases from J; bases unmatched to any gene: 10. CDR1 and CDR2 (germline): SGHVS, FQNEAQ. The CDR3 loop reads CASSPWGGLAGAQETQYF. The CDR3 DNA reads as TGTGCCAGCAGCCCGTGGGGGGGACTAGCGGGAGCTCAAGAGACCCAGTACTTC.

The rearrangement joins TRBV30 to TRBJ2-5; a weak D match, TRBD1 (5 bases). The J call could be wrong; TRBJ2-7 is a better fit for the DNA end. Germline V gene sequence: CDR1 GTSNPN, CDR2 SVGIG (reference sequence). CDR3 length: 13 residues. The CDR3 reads CAWMTANSYEQYF. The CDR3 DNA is TGTGCCTGGATGACAGCGAACTCCTACGAGCAGTACTTC.